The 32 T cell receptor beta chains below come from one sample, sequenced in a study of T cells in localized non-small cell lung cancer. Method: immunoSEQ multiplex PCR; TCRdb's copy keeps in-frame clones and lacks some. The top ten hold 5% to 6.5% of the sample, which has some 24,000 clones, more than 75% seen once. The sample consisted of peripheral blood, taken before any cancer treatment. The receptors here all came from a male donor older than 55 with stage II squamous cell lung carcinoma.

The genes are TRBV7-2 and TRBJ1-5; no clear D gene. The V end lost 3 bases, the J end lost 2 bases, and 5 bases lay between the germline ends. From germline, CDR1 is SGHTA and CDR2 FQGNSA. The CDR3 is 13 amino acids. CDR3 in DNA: TGTGCCAGCAGCTTTAAGGGCAATCAGCCCCAGCATTTT. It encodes CASSFKGNQPQHF.

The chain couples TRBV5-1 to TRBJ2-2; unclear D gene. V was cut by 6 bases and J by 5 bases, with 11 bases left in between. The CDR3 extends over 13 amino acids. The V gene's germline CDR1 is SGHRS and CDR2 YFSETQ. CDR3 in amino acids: CASKPGWTGELFF. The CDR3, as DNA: TGCGCCAGCAAGCCTGGGTGGACCGGGGAGCTGTTTTTT.

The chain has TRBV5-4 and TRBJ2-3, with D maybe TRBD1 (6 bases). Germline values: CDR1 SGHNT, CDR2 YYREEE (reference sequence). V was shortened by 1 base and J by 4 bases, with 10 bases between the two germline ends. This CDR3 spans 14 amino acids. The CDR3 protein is CASSLKDSADTQYF. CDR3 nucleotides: TGTGCCAGCAGCTTGAAGGACAGCGCAGATACGCAGTATTTT.

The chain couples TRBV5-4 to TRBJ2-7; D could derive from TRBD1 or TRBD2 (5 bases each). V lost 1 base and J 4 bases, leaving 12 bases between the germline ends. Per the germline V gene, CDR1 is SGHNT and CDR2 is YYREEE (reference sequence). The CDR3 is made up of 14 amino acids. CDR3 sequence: CASSLRGVNYEQYF. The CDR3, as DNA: TGTGCCAGCAGCTTGAGAGGGGTGAATTACGAGCAGTACTTC.

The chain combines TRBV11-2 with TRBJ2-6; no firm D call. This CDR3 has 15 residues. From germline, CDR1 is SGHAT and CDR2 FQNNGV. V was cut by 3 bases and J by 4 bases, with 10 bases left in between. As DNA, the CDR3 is TGTGCCAGCAGCTTGTTGAGGATGGGGGCCAACGTCCTGACTTTC. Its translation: CASSLLRMGANVLTF. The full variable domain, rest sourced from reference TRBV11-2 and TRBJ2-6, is EAGVAQSPRYKIIEKRQSVAFWCNPISGHATLYWYQQILGQGPKLLIQFQNNGVVDDSQLPKDRFSAERLKGVDSTLKIQPAKLEDSAVYLCASSLLRMGANVLTFGAGSRLTVL.

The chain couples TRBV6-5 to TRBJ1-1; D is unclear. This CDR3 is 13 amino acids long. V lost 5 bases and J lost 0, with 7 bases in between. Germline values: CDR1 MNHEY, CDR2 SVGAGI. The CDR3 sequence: CASSRHLNTEAFF. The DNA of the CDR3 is TGTGCCAGCAGTCGTCACTTGAACACTGAAGCTTTCTTT.

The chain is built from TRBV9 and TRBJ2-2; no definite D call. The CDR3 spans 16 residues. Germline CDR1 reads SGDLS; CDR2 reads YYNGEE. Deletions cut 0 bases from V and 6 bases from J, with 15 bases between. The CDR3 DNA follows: TGTGCCAGCAGCGTAGACCCACTCGTTTCTCCCGGGGAGCTGTTTTTT. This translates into CASSVDPLVSPGELFF. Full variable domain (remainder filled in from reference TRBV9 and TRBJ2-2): DSGVTQTPKHLITATGQRVTLRCSPRSGDLSVYWYQQSLDQGLQFLIQYYNGEERAKGNILERFSAQQFPDLHSELNLSSLELGDSALYFCASSVDPLVSPGELFFGEGSRLTVL.

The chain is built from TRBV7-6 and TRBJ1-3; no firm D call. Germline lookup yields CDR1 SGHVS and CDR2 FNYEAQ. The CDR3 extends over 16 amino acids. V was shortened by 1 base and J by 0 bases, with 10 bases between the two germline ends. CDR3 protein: CASSLGFASSGNTIYF. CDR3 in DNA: TGTGCCAGCAGCTTAGGCTTTGCAAGCTCTGGAAACACCATATATTTT.

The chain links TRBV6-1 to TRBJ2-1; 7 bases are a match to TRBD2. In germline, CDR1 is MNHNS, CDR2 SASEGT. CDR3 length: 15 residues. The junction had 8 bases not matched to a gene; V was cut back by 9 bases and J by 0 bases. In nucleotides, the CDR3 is TGTGCCAGTACATCAGCGGGGAGCTCCTACAATGAGCAGTTCTTC. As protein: CASTSAGSSYNEQFF.

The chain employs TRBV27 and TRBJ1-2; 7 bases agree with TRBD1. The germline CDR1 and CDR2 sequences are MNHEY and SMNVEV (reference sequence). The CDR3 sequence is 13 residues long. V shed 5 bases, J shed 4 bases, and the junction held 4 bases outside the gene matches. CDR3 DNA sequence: TGTGCCAGCAGTCGGGACAGCTTCTATGGCTACACCTTC. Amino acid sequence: CASSRDSFYGYTF.

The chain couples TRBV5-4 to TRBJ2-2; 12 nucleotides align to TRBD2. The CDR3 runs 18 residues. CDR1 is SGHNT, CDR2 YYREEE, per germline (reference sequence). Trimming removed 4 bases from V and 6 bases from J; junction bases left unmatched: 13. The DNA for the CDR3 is TGTGCCAGCAGCCCGTTGACTAGCGGGAGCGTGGGGGCCGGGGAGCTGTTTTTT. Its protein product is CASSPLTSGSVGAGELFF.

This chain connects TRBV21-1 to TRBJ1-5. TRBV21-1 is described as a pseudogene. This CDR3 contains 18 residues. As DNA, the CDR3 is TGTGCCAGCAGCAAAGCGGGCCAGTCCTCCTCCGGGAATCAGCCCCAGCATTTT. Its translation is CASSKAGQSSSGNQPQHF.

CDR3 amino acids: CASRLGQNSYEQYF. The CDR3 DNA reads as TGTGCCAGCAGGCTGGGACAGAACTCCTACGAGCAGTACTTC. The chain recombines TRBV6-6 with TRBJ2-7; 7 nucleotides line up with TRBD1. Germline V lookup: CDR1 MNHNY, CDR2 SVGAGI (reference sequence). V dropped 6 bases and J dropped 0; count of bases not matched to a gene: 5. This CDR3 is 14 amino acids long.

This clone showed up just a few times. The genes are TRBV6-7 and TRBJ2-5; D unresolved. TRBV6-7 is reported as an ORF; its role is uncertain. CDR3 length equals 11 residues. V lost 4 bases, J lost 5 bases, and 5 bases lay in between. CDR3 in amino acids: CASSLGETQYF. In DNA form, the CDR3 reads TGTGCCAGCAGTTTAGGGGAGACCCAGTACTTC.

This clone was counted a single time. In DNA form, the CDR3 reads TGTGCCAGCTCACCACCGGTGGCAGGGGCAGATACCGGGGAGCTGTTTTTT. Protein product: CASSPPVAGADTGELFF. V gene TRBV18 combines with J gene TRBJ2-2; maybe TRBD1 (6 bases). Germline V gene lookup returns CDR1 KGHSH and CDR2 LQKENI. The CDR3 is made up of 17 amino acids. V shed 0 bases and J shed 5 bases, with 16 bases lying between them.

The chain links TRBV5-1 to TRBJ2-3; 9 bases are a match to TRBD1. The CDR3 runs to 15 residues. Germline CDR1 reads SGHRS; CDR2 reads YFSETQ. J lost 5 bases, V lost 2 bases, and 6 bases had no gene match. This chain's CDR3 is CASSFGQGRGDTQYF. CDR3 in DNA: TGCGCCAGCAGCTTTGGACAGGGGAGGGGAGATACGCAGTATTTT.

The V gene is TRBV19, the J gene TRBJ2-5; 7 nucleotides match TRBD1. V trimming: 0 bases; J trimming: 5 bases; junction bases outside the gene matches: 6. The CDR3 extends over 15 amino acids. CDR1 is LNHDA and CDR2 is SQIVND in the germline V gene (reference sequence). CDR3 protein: CASSIDSTGRETQYF. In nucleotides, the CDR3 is TGTGCCAGTAGTATAGACTCGACAGGGCGGGAGACCCAGTACTTC.

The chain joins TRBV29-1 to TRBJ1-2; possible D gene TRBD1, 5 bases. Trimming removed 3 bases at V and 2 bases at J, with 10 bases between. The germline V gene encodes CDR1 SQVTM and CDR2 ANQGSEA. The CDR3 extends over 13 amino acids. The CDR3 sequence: CSVDSGGNYGYTF. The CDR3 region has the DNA TGCAGCGTTGACTCCGGGGGGAACTATGGCTACACCTTC. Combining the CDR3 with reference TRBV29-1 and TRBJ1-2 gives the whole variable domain SAVISQKPSRDICQRGTSLTIQCQVDSQVTMMFWYRQQPGQSLTLIATANQGSEATYESGFVIDKFPISRPNLTFSTLTVSNMSPEDSSIYLCSVDSGGNYGYTFGSGTRLTVV.

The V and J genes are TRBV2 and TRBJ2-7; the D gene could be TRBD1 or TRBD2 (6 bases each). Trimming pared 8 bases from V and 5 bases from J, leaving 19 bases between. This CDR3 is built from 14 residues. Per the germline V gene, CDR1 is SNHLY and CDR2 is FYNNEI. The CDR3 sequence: CASQGGQYPDEQYF. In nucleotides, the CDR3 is TGTGCCAGCCAGGGAGGACAGTACCCCGACGAGCAGTACTTC.

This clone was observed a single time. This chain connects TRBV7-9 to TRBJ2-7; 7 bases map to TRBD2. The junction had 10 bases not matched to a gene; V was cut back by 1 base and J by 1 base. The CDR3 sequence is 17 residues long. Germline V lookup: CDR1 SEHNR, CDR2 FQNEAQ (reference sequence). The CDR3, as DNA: TGTGCCAGCAGCTTAGGCGGGGTGGCGGGAGTATCCTACGAGCAGTACTTC. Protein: CASSLGGVAGVSYEQYF.

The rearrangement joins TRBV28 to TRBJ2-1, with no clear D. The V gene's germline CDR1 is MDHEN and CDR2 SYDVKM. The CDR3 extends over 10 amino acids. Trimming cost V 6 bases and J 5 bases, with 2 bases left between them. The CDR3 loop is CASRNNEQFF. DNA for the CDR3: TGTGCCAGCAGAAACAATGAGCAGTTCTTC.

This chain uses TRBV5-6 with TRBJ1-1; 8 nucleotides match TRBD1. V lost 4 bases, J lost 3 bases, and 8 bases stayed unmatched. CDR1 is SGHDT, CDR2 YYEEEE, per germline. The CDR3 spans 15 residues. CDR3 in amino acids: CASSRPGGGYTEAFF. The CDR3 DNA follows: TGTGCCAGCAGCAGACCAGGGGGCGGGTACACTGAAGCTTTCTTT.

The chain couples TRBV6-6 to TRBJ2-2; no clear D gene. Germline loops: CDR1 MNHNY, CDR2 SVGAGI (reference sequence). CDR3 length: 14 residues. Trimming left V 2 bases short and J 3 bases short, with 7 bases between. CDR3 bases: TGTGCCAGCAGTTACACAAGGGACACCGGGGAGCTGTTTTTT. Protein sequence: CASSYTRDTGELFF.

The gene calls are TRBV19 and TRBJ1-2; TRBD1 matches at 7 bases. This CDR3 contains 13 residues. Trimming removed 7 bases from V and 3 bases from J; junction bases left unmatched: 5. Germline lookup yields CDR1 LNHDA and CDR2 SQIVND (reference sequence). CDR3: CASKQGIDYGYTF. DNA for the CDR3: TGTGCCAGTAAACAGGGGATCGACTATGGCTACACCTTC.

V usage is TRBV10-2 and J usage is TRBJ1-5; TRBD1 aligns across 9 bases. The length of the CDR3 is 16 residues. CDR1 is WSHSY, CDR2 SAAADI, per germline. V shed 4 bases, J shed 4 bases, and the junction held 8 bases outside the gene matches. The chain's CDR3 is CASSGIGTGRNQPQHF. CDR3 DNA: TGCGCCAGCAGTGGGATCGGGACAGGGAGAAATCAGCCCCAGCATTTT.

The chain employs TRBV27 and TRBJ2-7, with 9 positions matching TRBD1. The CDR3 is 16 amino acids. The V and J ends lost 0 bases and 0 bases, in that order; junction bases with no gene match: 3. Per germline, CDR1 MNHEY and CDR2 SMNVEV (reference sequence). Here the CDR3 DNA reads TGTGCCAGCAGTTTATCCGGGACAGGGTTCTCCTACGAGCAGTACTTC. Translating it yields CASSLSGTGFSYEQYF.

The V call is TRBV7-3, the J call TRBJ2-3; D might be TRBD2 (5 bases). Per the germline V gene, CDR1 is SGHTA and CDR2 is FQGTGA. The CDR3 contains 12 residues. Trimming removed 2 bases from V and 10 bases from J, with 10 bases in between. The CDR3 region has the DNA TGTGCCAGCAGCTTAGGGCTAGCCCCGCAGTATTTT. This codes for CASSLGLAPQYF.

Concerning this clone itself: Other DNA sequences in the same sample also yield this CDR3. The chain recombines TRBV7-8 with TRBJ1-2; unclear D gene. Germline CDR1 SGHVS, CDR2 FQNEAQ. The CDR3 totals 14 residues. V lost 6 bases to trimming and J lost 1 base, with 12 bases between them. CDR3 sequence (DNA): TGTGCCAGCAGAGGCCTCGGGGTTAACTATGGCTACACCTTC. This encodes CASRGLGVNYGYTF.

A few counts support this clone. CDR3 in amino acids: CASSFGTVISGANVLTF. In nucleotides, the CDR3 is TGTGCCAGCAGCTTCGGGACAGTCATCTCTGGGGCCAACGTCCTGACTTTC. V gene TRBV7-2 combines with J gene TRBJ2-6, with TRBD1 identical over 7 bases. The CDR3 length is 17 residues. The germline V gene encodes CDR1 SGHTA and CDR2 FQGNSA. Germline trimming cut 3 bases from V and 0 bases from J; bases unmatched to any gene: 5.

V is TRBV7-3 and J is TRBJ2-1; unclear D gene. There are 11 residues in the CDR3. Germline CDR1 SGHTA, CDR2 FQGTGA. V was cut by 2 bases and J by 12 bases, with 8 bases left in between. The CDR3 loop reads CASSLLGGQFF. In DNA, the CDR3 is TGTGCCAGCAGCTTATTGGGTGGGCAGTTCTTC.

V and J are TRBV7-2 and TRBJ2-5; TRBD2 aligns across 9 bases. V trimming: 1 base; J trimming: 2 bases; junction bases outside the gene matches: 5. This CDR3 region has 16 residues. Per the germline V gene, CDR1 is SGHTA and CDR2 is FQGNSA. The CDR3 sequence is CASSLVAGERQETQYF. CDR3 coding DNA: TGTGCCAGCAGCTTAGTAGCGGGAGAACGGCAAGAGACCCAGTACTTC.

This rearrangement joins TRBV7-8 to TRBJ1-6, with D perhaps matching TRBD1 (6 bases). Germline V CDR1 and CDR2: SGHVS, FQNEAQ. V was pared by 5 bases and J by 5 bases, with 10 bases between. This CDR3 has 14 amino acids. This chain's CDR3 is CASSIGQHNSPLHF. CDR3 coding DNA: TGTGCCAGCAGCATAGGACAGCATAATTCACCCCTCCACTTT.